The T cell receptor beta chain under discussion was sequenced for a study of beta chain features in type 1 diabetes. Overall study findings and caveats: Shorter TCRB CDR3s, moderately but significantly so, were found in Type 1 diabetes patients in all four CD4+ subsets.

As concerns this clone: The antigen remains unidentified.

This CDR3 region has 13 residues. Germline V lookup: CDR1 SQVTM, CDR2 ANQGSEA. V was shortened by 5 bases and J by 5 bases, with 13 bases between the two germline ends. Donors contributed one heparinised blood draw apiece, averaging about 100 mL. The isolated RNA, all of it, was reverse transcribed, so expressed TCRB transcripts were what got sequenced. Sequencing used immunoSEQ multiplex PCR; TCRdb keeps in-frame clones, though not all of them. The table records some 660,000 clones, around 15% of them present only once. The chain recombines TRBV29-1 with TRBJ1-5; D possibly corresponds to TRBD1 (5 bases). What was sequenced was naive CD4+ T cells from blood. The sequence came from a young man with type 1 diabetes. CDR3 sequence: CSVYQGVDQPQHF. The CDR3 nucleotides are TGCAGCGTTTACCAGGGTGTGGATCAGCCCCAGCATTTT.